This T cell receptor beta chain appears in the sequencing data of a study of regulatory T cells in long-lasting Graves disease. Study conclusions and caveats: Persistent Graves' patients showed less TCR diversity than newly diagnosed ones.

Sequencing libraries for TCR beta were prepared with iRepertoire HTBI primers and Arm-PCR of CDR3 regions. MiXCR, run by TCRdb on the multiplex PCR reads, gives a single entry per CDR3 protein. The table includes 300,000 to 400,000 distinct CDR3 sequences, roughly a fifth detected once. This CDR3 is 19 amino acids long. The germline gives CDR1 SGHVS, CDR2 FQNEAQ. V shed 0 bases and J shed 1 base, with 19 bases lying between them. This clonotype was picked up a small number of times. Antigen: not known. Described time point: persistent/refractory GD, antithyroid drugs over 5 years with positive TRAb. Making the TCR library involved RNA that had been extracted from PBMCs. Graves' disease diagnosis followed American Thyroid Association guidelines. The patients included were those that came from an endocrinology department in Xi'an, China.

V gene TRBV7-8 combines with J gene TRBJ1-5; possible D gene TRBD1, 6 bases. This sequence was found in a female donor with Graves disease. The material was peripheral blood mononuclear cells (PBMCs), obtained when the disease was refractory, from a patient treated with antithyroid drugs. CDR3 loop: CASSLAKGERLPSNQPQHF. The CDR3 nucleotides are TGTGCCAGCAGCTTAGCGAAGGGGGAAAGGCTTCCGAGCAATCAGCCCCAGCATTTT.